The present TCR beta chain was sequenced within a study of cytotoxic CD8 clonotypes in ibrutinib-treated CLL. Across the study: Responses: some 25 partial, 2 complete; after median around 70 months, roughly 15 stayed remitted, around twelve progressed. Mean yields were roughly 240,000 productive templates and around 98,000 productive rearrangements per sample.

Comments on this clone: Antigen: not known.

The study, taken as a whole, reports: Progressing patients had sampling times that differed from those of sustained-remission patients.

Trimming took 1 base from V and 7 from J, leaving 1 base between them. Looked up from germline, CDR1 is SGHTA and CDR2 is FQGTGA. This CDR3 spans 11 amino acids. Sequencing was designed to attain a depth spanning 1 in 200,000 to 1 in 1 million T cells. Profiled with immunoSEQ multiplex PCR; TCRdb holds only in-frame clones, not every one. The table has about 29,000 clones, approximately 85% seen once. The sequenced sample was PBMCs, obtained after 24 months of ibrutinib treatment. This chain joins TRBV7-3 and TRBJ2-2; D call uncertain. This clonotype was obtained from a human donor with chronic lymphocytic leukemia. The CDR3: CASSLSGELFF. The CDR3 DNA follows: TGTGCCAGCAGCTTAAGCGGGGAGCTGTTTTTT.